A single sample gave rise to the 5 T cell receptor beta chains below, sequenced in a study of vaccination and CD4 T cells after COVID-19 (dated by TCRdb to between 2021 and 2024). Their target antigens are unknown. Receptor amplification or capture employed PCR. Data came from an Illumina iSeq 100. DNA from cultured CD4+ T cells underwent TCR sequencing with the Oncomine TCR Beta short-read assay at the Johns Hopkins FTIC core. TCRdb reanalyzed the raw reads on its own, using fastp at Q25 for trimming and MiXCR for clone calling, and kept in-frame beta chains. A single entry per CDR3 protein holds the most common genes and DNA from its merged rows. The sample table holds more than 9,000 distinct CDR3 sequences, of which 45% to 55% were seen once. Clones ranked in the top ten supply about 12% of the sample. The treatment or condition tag for this specimen amounts to: roughly 11-day PBMC culture with coronavirus spike peptide pools or control peptides (ViraFEST assay).

The sequencing input was CD4+ T cells from blood, cultured in vitro. The receptor set was obtained from a human donor who had recovered from COVID-19.

This clonotype was observed a handful of times. The genes are TRBV7-6 and TRBJ1-5; D gene uncertain. Between the trimmed V and J ends, which lost 1 base and 1 base, there was a span of 11 bases. The CDR3 runs to 16 residues. From germline, CDR1 is SGHVS and CDR2 FNYEAQ. CDR3 sequence (DNA): TGTGCCAGCAGCTTAGGCGGAGGACGGAGCAATCAGCCCCAGCATTTT. Amino acids: CASSLGGGRSNQPQHF.

This clonotype has just a few counts. CDR3 residues: CASSLEAGNQETQYF. In nucleotides, the CDR3 is TGTGCCAGCAGCTTGGAGGCGGGGAACCAAGAGACCCAGTACTTC. J is TRBJ2-5 and V is TRBV5-5; D possibly corresponds to TRBD2 (6 bases). Trimming cost V 0 bases and J 0 bases, with 9 bases left between them. Germline V gene sequence: CDR1 SGHKS, CDR2 YYEKEE (reference sequence). This CDR3 contains 15 residues. The complete variable domain, with remaining parts taken from reference TRBV5-5 and TRBJ2-5, reads DAGVTQSPTHLIKTRGQQVTLRCSPISGHKSVSWYQQVLGQGPQFIFQYYEKEERGRGNFPDRFSARQFPNYSSELNVNALLLGDSALYLCASSLEAGNQETQYFGPGTRLLVL.

V and J are TRBV18 and TRBJ1-1; no reliable D call. The CDR3 runs 12 residues. Per the germline V gene, CDR1 is KGHSH and CDR2 is LQKENI. Trimming removed 3 bases from V and 4 bases from J, with 6 bases in between. CDR3 in amino acids: CASSPRTTEAFF. In DNA form, the CDR3 reads TGTGCCAGCTCACCCCGTACCACTGAAGCTTTCTTT.

This clonotype was seen only a few times. The chain carries TRBV19 and TRBJ1-1; possibly TRBD1 for D (6 bases). This CDR3 region has 15 residues. V shed 6 bases and J shed 6 bases, with 20 bases lying between them. CDR1 is LNHDA and CDR2 is SQIVND in the germline V gene (reference sequence). The CDR3 nucleotides are TGTGCCAGTAGGGAGGACAGCAGGTCGGTCGCTGAAGCTTTCTTT. Encoded protein: CASREDSRSVAEAFF.

This chain links TRBV6-5 with TRBJ1-1; 7 nucleotides agree with TRBD1. J lost 3 bases, V lost 2 bases, and 3 bases had no gene match. The CDR3 sequence is 14 residues long. Germline loops: CDR1 MNHEY, CDR2 SVGAGI. The CDR3, as DNA: TGTGCCAGCAGTTACGGGACAGACCACACTGAAGCTTTCTTT. Its translation: CASSYGTDHTEAFF.